This TCR beta chain was obtained from a study of shared clonotypes between healthy human individuals. Study findings and constraints: The genetic and exposure-history diversity represented was limited by few donors.

A word on this clone: Its antigen remains unidentified.

Genomic DNA for unsorted samples, which was extracted with the QIAamp DNA Blood Mini kit, came from about 90 million PBMCs. The test was conducted at deep level. Per the original methods: From ImmunoSEQ came sequences covering only the junction and carrying no quality scores, so filtering differed. The method was immunoSEQ multiplex PCR; TCRdb's version includes in-frame clones alone and lacks a portion of them. The D gene and trimming were derived from the DNA, and the V and J assignments and clone size from that table. The sample yields 400,000 to 500,000 clones, over 65% seen once. The V gene's germline CDR1 is MNHNY and CDR2 SVGAGI (reference sequence). The CDR3 has 14 amino acids. Between the trimmed V and J ends, which lost 0 bases and 4 bases, there was a span of 9 bases.

The sample comprised PBMCs. This TCR was sampled from a woman between 40 and 55 years old in good health. Some clones in this sample may be carry-over from other donors' samples. The chain joins TRBV6-6 to TRBJ1-1, with D possibly TRBD1 on 5 matching bases. DNA for the CDR3: TGTGCCAGCAGTTACTCAGGGGTTGTCACTGAAGCTTTCTTT. Its translation is CASSYSGVVTEAFF.